This entry lists 8 T cell receptor beta chains sequenced from one sample in a study of Ad26.COV2.S vaccination and SARS-CoV-2 variants (dated by TCRdb to the early 2020s). Library preparation employed the immunoSEQ multiplex PCR assay. TCRdb limited this immuneACCESS table to in-frame rearrangements with V and J called. A share of clones is missing; checked studies link under half to unresolved V genes, and the rest is unexplained. This sample comprises 430,000 or so clones, 80% to 95% of them detected only once. The biggest ten clones account for 12% of the sample. Taken with the paper, the label for treatment or condition translates to: some 20 received Ad26.COV2.S at low or high dose, single or two shots; 5 received placebo; per-sample allocation not given. For vaccine and placebo recipients, the sequenced repertoires came from samples collected on day 63 after the first injection. Sequencing was performed on peripheral blood, taken in a trial of Ad26.COV2.S vaccine versus placebo. Receptor source: a person between 18 and 65 years old who received the Ad26.COV2.S COVID-19 vaccine or a placebo.

The rearrangement links TRBV29-1 to TRBJ2-3; D unresolved. CDR3 length: 13 residues. V lost 5 bases and J 2 bases, leaving 11 bases between the germline ends. Germline V gives CDR1 SQVTM, CDR2 ANQGSEA. The CDR3 DNA reads as TGCAGCGTTCTTGGGATTGACACAGATACGCAGTATTTT. Translated: CSVLGIDTDTQYF.

This clone has at least ten counts. CDR3 DNA: TGTGCCGCTGTTAGCTCCTACAATGAGCAGTTCTTC. Protein sequence: CAAVSSYNEQFF. The gene calls are TRBV30 and TRBJ2-1; D uncertain. The CDR3 is 12 amino acids. Trimming removed 8 bases from V and 0 bases from J, with 8 bases in between. CDR1 and CDR2 (germline): GTSNPN, SVGIG (reference sequence).

J is TRBJ1-6 and V is TRBV7-8; 7 positions agree with TRBD1. This CDR3 contains 14 residues. Germline assignment: CDR1 SGHVS and CDR2 FQNEAQ. The J segment lost 10 bases and the V segment lost 5 bases, leaving 8 bases of the junction unmatched. CDR3 sequence reads: CASSPRQGDSPLHF. The CDR3 coding sequence is TGTGCCAGCAGCCCCCGACAGGGTGACTCACCCCTCCACTTT.

The chain couples TRBV29-1 to TRBJ2-1, with 8 bases lining up with TRBD2. In germline, CDR1 is SQVTM, CDR2 ANQGSEA. The V gene end was trimmed by 3 bases and the J gene end by 10 bases; junction bases not matched to a gene: 5. The CDR3 covers 12 residues. In DNA form, the CDR3 reads TGCAGCGTTGAGGTACTAGCGGACGAGCAGTTCTTC. Translation: CSVEVLADEQFF.

The gene calls are TRBV9 and TRBJ1-4; D is unclear. The germline V gene has CDR1 SGDLS and CDR2 YYNGEE. The V and J ends lost 3 bases and 7 bases respectively, with 16 bases between them. The CDR3 is 15 residues long. The CDR3 coding sequence is TGTGCCAGCAGCGCACCGGGAGGGAACGGTGAAAAACTGTTTTTT. Its protein product is CASSAPGGNGEKLFF.

This sequence joins TRBV6-5 and TRBJ1-5, with D unresolved. Trimming took 0 bases from V and 5 from J, leaving 8 bases between them. Germline CDR1 MNHEY, CDR2 SVGAGI. The CDR3 runs 14 residues. The CDR3 nucleotides read TGTGCCAGCAGTTACTCGTATGGGGATCAGCCCCAGCATTTT. Amino acid sequence: CASSYSYGDQPQHF.

This clone was detected once. The chain uses TRBV29-1 and TRBJ1-1; D remains ambiguous. Germline V gene lookup returns CDR1 SQVTM and CDR2 ANQGSEA. The CDR3 consists of 12 residues. With 5 bases removed from V and 1 base from J, the gap between germline ends came to 8 bases. The CDR3 sequence is CSVKDGNTEAFF. CDR3 coding DNA: TGCAGCGTTAAGGACGGGAACACTGAAGCTTTCTTT.

The chain has TRBV5-4 and TRBJ1-6; the match to TRBD1 covers 9 bases. V trimming: 4 bases; J trimming: 9 bases; junction bases outside the gene matches: 8. The V gene's germline CDR1 is SGHNT and CDR2 YYREEE (reference sequence). The length of the CDR3 is 15 residues. CDR3 in DNA: TGTGCCAGCAGCCAGCAACAGGGGGCATCTTCACCCCTCCACTTT. Translation: CASSQQQGASSPLHF.